These 11 T cell receptor beta chains share one sample of origin, sequenced in a study of T cells after yellow fever vaccination. TCRdb independently ran MiXCR on the 5' RACE reads; one entry per CDR3 protein. The sample contains fewer than 350,000 distinct CDR3 sequences, around 3.9% of which appear only once. This sample comprised PBMCs, obtained on the day of the yellow fever booster vaccination. The receptors originated from a man between 18 and 35 years old who received the YFV17D yellow fever vaccine.

This clonotype was seen more than once but under ten times. The chain links TRBV20-1 to TRBJ2-6; D not resolved. The germline V gene has CDR1 DFQATT and CDR2 SNEGSKA (reference sequence). V dropped 3 bases and J dropped 0 bases, with 6 bases sitting between them. The CDR3 runs to 14 residues. CDR3 sequence (DNA): TGCAGTGCTAGGTGGAACTCTGGGGCCAACGTCCTGACTTTC. It specifies CSARWNSGANVLTF.

This rearrangement joins TRBV4-1 to TRBJ1-4, with D perhaps matching TRBD1 (5 bases). The germline V and J ends were trimmed by 4 bases and 2 bases, with 11 bases remaining between them. Germline lookup yields CDR1 MGHRA and CDR2 YSYEKL. This CDR3 region has 15 residues. CDR3 sequence: CASSPQGNTNEKLFF. The CDR3, as DNA: TGCGCCAGCAGCCCGCAGGGTAATACTAATGAAAAACTGTTTTTT.

Only a few counts were recorded for this clonotype. The chain is built from TRBV15 and TRBJ2-5; perhaps TRBD1 as D (5 bases). V shed 1 base and J shed 1 base, with 7 bases lying between them. Germline V gene lookup returns CDR1 LNHNV and CDR2 YYDKDF (reference sequence). The CDR3 covers 14 residues. In DNA form, the CDR3 reads TGTGCCACCAGCAGAGTCGACAGCCAAGAGACCCAGTACTTC. As protein: CATSRVDSQETQYF.

This clonotype was found many times. The chain has TRBV4-2 and TRBJ1-2; D unresolved. Between the trimmed V and J ends, which lost 0 bases and 6 bases, there was a span of 17 bases. The CDR3 has 16 amino acids. Germline-derived CDR1 and CDR2 are LGHNA and YNFKEQ. The CDR3 region is CASSQDRSGSRDGYTF. CDR3 sequence (DNA): TGTGCCAGCAGCCAAGATCGTTCGGGGAGTCGCGATGGCTACACCTTC.

The chain carries TRBV5-4 and TRBJ1-4; perhaps TRBD1 as D (5 bases). The V end was cut by 2 bases, the J end by 3 bases, with 11 bases between. Germline V lookup: CDR1 SGHNT, CDR2 YYREEE (reference sequence). The CDR3 is made up of 15 amino acids. The CDR3 nucleotides are TGTGCCAGCAGCTTCAAAGGGGAACCTAATGAAAAACTGTTTTTT. Translating it yields CASSFKGEPNEKLFF.

In this sample, this clonotype turned up many times. The chain has TRBV5-1 and TRBJ2-2; no reliable D call. Germline V gene data show CDR1 as SGHRS and CDR2 as YFSETQ. This CDR3 has 16 amino acids. Trimming removed 4 bases at V and 4 bases at J, with 17 bases between. Here the CDR3 reads CASSLTARRATGELFF. The DNA of the CDR3 is TGCGCCAGCAGCCTGACCGCTCGACGGGCCACCGGGGAGCTGTTTTTT.

This clonotype was seen ten or more times. The chain employs TRBV28 and TRBJ2-7; tentatively, D is TRBD2 (6 bases). The CDR3 consists of 12 residues. Germline V lookup: CDR1 MDHEN, CDR2 SYDVKM. Trimming shortened V by 3 bases and J by 7 bases, and 10 bases separated the two germline ends. CDR3 sequence: CASSFAGWEQYV. In nucleotides, the CDR3 is TGTGCCAGCAGTTTTGCGGGGTGGGAGCAGTACGTC.

Here the CDR3 reads CASSRGQGTSPLHF. The CDR3 DNA is TGTGCCAGCAGTAGAGGACAGGGAACTTCACCCCTCCACTTT. The chain is built from TRBV6-5 and TRBJ1-6, with 8 nucleotides matching TRBD1. Germline loops: CDR1 MNHEY, CDR2 SVGAGI. CDR3 length equals 14 residues. Trimming at V came to 5 bases and at J to 9 bases, leaving 6 bases not matched to a gene.

The chain recombines TRBV20-1 with TRBJ1-1, with a possible D match to TRBD1 (6 bases). The V end lost 6 bases, the J end lost 9 bases, and 14 bases lay between the germline ends. Germline-derived CDR1 and CDR2 are DFQATT and SNEGSKA (reference sequence). The length of the CDR3 is 11 residues. The CDR3 coding sequence is TGCAGTGCGCCACGACAGGCTCAAGCTTTCTTT. Translating it yields CSAPRQAQAFF.

This clonotype has a count of ten or more. The chain is built from TRBV3-1 and TRBJ1-1; D unresolved. V was trimmed by 9 bases and J by 1 base, leaving 12 bases between them. Germline loops: CDR1 LGHDT, CDR2 YNNKEL (reference sequence). CDR3 size: 13 residues. The CDR3 DNA reads as TGTGCCAGTGCCTTCCCAGGGAACACTGAAGCTTTCTTT. This encodes CASAFPGNTEAFF.

Ten or more counts support this clonotype. V and J are TRBV6-5 and TRBJ1-2; no reliable D call. The ends were cut back, 6 bases at V and 4 bases at J, with 6 bases in the middle. Germline V gene data show CDR1 as MNHEY and CDR2 as SVGAGI. There are 11 residues in the CDR3. CDR3 protein: CASSNLYGYTF. The CDR3 DNA reads TGTGCCAGCAGCAACCTCTATGGCTACACCTTC.